What follows are 29 T cell receptor beta chains derived from one specimen sequenced in a study of T cells in Graves' hyperthyroidism and ophthalmopathy. There were TCR beta CDR3 regions amplified from RNA transcripts. The TCR CDR3 was amplified in a first-round RT-PCR using the HTBI primer set. TCRdb passed the multiplex PCR reads through MiXCR, listing each CDR3 protein once. The table has 500,000 to 750,000 distinct CDR3 sequences, 12% to 15% seen once; the top ten hold about 7%. The sequencing input was blood. These TCRs come from a woman between 18 and 29 years old with Graves' ophthalmopathy.

The CDR3 nucleotides are TGTGCCAGTAGTATATATGGGGGGACTAGCGAGAGGTTGAGCTCCTACAATGAGCAGTTCTTC. It is translated as CASSIYGGTSERLSSYNEQFF. The chain employs TRBV19 and TRBJ2-1; 10 bases match TRBD2. The J segment lost 0 bases and the V segment lost 2 bases, leaving 16 bases of the junction unmatched. This CDR3 has 21 amino acids. CDR1 LNHDA and CDR2 SQIVND come from the germline V gene (reference sequence).

Only a few counts were recorded for this clonotype. The rearrangement joins TRBV3-1 to TRBJ1-2, with D possibly matching TRBD1 (5 bases). Trimming shortened V by 3 bases and J by 6 bases, and 20 bases separated the two germline ends. The CDR3 is 16 residues long. From germline, CDR1 is LGHDT and CDR2 YNNKEL (reference sequence). The CDR3 reads CASSHYQGVELDGYTF. In nucleotides, the CDR3 is TGTGCCAGCAGCCATTATCAGGGCGTGGAGCTAGATGGCTACACCTTC. Full variable domain (outside the CDR3, taken from reference TRBV3-1 and TRBJ1-2): DTAVSQTPKYLVTQMGNDKSIKCEQNLGHDTMYWYKQDSKKFLKIMFSYNNKELIINETVPNRFSPKSPDKAHLNLHINSLELGDSAVYFCASSHYQGVELDGYTFGSGTRLTVV.

This clonotype was seen at least ten times. The chain is built from TRBV3-1 and TRBJ2-3; D gene uncertain. V gave up 7 bases and J gave up 0 bases, with 17 bases separating them. CDR1 LGHDT and CDR2 YNNKEL come from the germline V gene (reference sequence). This CDR3 is built from 16 residues. CDR3: CASTSRPTTSTDTQYF. CDR3 bases: TGTGCCAGCACCTCCCGCCCTACCACTAGCACAGATACGCAGTATTTT.

This clonotype was recorded many times. This chain links TRBV30 with TRBJ2-5, with D perhaps TRBD2 (7 bases). Germline V gene sequence: CDR1 GTSNPN, CDR2 SVGIG (reference sequence). Trimming pared 2 bases from V and 5 bases from J, leaving 12 bases between. The CDR3 has 13 residues. The CDR3 DNA reads TGTGCCTGGAGTAGGGGGGGGAGGGAGACCCAGTACTTC. Translating it yields CAWSRGGRETQYF.

Many counts were recorded for this clonotype. The CDR3 reads CASTEPRENTEAFF. In nucleotides, the CDR3 is TGTGCCAGCACCGAGCCCCGCGAGAACACTGAAGCTTTCTTT. This chain uses TRBV28 with TRBJ1-1; D call uncertain. Germline assignment: CDR1 MDHEN and CDR2 SYDVKM. CDR3 size: 14 residues. Trimming left V 7 bases short and J 1 base short, with 13 bases between. Together with reference TRBV28 and TRBJ1-1, the CDR3 gives the full variable domain: DVKVTQSSRYLVKRTGEKVFLECVQDMDHENMFWYRQDPGLGLRLIYFSYDVKMKEKGDIPEGYSVSREKKERFSLILESASTNQTSMYLCASTEPRENTEAFFGQGTRLTVV.

This clonotype was recorded many times. This chain links TRBV20-1 with TRBJ2-3; the match to TRBD2 covers 11 bases. V gave up 0 bases and J gave up 0 bases; unmatched junction bases: 5. Germline V lookup: CDR1 DFQATT, CDR2 SNEGSKA (reference sequence). The CDR3 runs 17 residues. CDR3 loop: CSARELAGVRSTDTQYF. The CDR3 DNA reads as TGCAGTGCTAGAGAACTAGCGGGAGTCCGTAGCACAGATACGCAGTATTTT.

With respect to this clonotype: Because the CDR3's place on the DNA is in doubt, the DNA is left out and the CDR3 is given as listed by TCRdb. The chain uses TRBV7-2 and TRBJ2-7; the DNA was not compared with TRBD2, the D call given in the table. Germline CDR1 and CDR2: SGHTA and FQGNSA. The CDR3 has 20 residues if both end residues are counted. The CDR3 reads CASSFYICSAGGGGRDEQYF.

The chain has TRBV7-9 and TRBJ2-1, with D unresolved. Germline V gene lookup returns CDR1 SEHNR and CDR2 FQNEAQ (reference sequence). The germline V and J ends were trimmed by 3 bases and 5 bases, with 11 bases remaining between them. The CDR3 is 14 residues long. CDR3: CASSFGTRNNEQFF. The CDR3 DNA sequence: TGTGCCAGCAGCTTCGGCACGCGCAACAATGAGCAGTTCTTC.

At least ten counts were recorded for this clonotype. This rearrangement joins TRBV2 to TRBJ2-1, with a weak D call TRBD1 (5 bases). Trimming pared 4 bases from V and 6 bases from J, leaving 16 bases between. CDR1 is SNHLY, CDR2 FYNNEI, per germline. The CDR3 loop spans 15 amino acids. The DNA for the CDR3 is TGTGCCAGCAGTGTGTCTCCAGGTAGGGGCAATGAGCAGTTCTTC. This sequence encodes CASSVSPGRGNEQFF.

This clonotype was seen a handful of times. The CDR3 DNA follows: TGTGCCAGCCGGGACAGGGGGATCACTGAAGCTTTCTTT. It codes for CASRDRGITEAFF. This chain uses TRBV19 with TRBJ1-1, with TRBD1 matching 11 bases. The CDR3 is 13 residues long. Germline loops: CDR1 LNHDA, CDR2 SQIVND (reference sequence). With 9 bases clipped from V and 4 bases from J, the junction kept 4 bases outside the gene matches.

This clonotype has only a few counts. J is TRBJ2-3 and V is TRBV30, with 14 bases identical to TRBD2. The CDR3 extends over 16 amino acids. Germline-derived CDR1 and CDR2 are GTSNPN and SVGIG (reference sequence). The V and J ends lost 0 bases and 8 bases, in that order; junction bases with no gene match: 7. In nucleotides, the CDR3 is TGTGCCTGGAGTGTAAAGACTAGCGGGGGGGTAGGTACGCAGTATTTT. Its protein product is CAWSVKTSGGVGTQYF. Combining the CDR3 with reference TRBV30 and TRBJ2-3 gives the whole variable domain SQTIHQWPATLVQPVGSPLSLECTVEGTSNPNLYWYRQAAGRGLQLLFYSVGIGQISSEVPQNLSASRPQDRQFILSSKKLLLSDSGFYLCAWSVKTSGGVGTQYFGPGTRLTVL.

This clonotype was picked up many times. The chain is built from TRBV20-1 and TRBJ2-7; D is perhaps TRBD1 (5 bases). Per the germline V gene, CDR1 is DFQATT and CDR2 is SNEGSKA (reference sequence). Deletions cut 1 base from V and 9 bases from J, with 16 bases between. There are 13 residues in the CDR3. The CDR3 bases are TGCAGTGCTAGAGGGGGCCCCACTTGGGGGCAGTACTTC. This encodes CSARGGPTWGQYF.

This sequence joins TRBV10-3 and TRBJ1-4; weak D call: TRBD1 (5 bases). From germline, CDR1 is ENHRY and CDR2 SYGVKD. This CDR3 is 15 amino acids long. V lost 0 bases and J 2 bases, leaving 7 bases between the germline ends. The CDR3 DNA sequence: TGTGCCATCAGTGAGTCAGAGGGGACTAATGAAAAACTGTTTTTT. This sequence encodes CAISESEGTNEKLFF.

This clonotype was picked up many times. This chain joins TRBV10-3 and TRBJ2-7; D gene uncertain. From germline, CDR1 is ENHRY and CDR2 SYGVKD. The CDR3 has 13 residues. Deletions cut 6 bases from V and 6 bases from J, with 15 bases between. The CDR3 DNA sequence: TGTGCCATCAGCCCCCAACTGGAGTCCGAGCAGTACTTC. Its protein is CAISPQLESEQYF.

The sample holds a few counts of this clonotype. The chain has TRBV20-1 and TRBJ2-7; 9 bases are shared with TRBD2. The length of the CDR3 is 15 residues. With 0 bases clipped from V and 4 bases from J, the junction kept 7 bases outside the gene matches. CDR1 DFQATT and CDR2 SNEGSKA come from the germline V gene (reference sequence). The CDR3: CSARDNLAGWYEQYF. The DNA for the CDR3 is TGCAGTGCTAGAGACAATCTAGCGGGATGGTACGAGCAGTACTTC.

In this sample, this clonotype turned up many times. The rearrangement uses TRBV7-2 and TRBJ2-5; 11 positions agree with TRBD1. This CDR3 is built from 17 residues. CDR1 SGHTA and CDR2 FQGNSA come from the germline V gene. J was trimmed by 5 bases and V by 2 bases; bases with no gene match: 10. The CDR3 nucleotides are TGTGCCAGCAGCTTAAGAGGCCGGACAGGGGGCGGGGAGACCCAGTACTTC. This sequence encodes CASSLRGRTGGGETQYF. The full variable domain, its missing parts supplied by reference TRBV7-2 and TRBJ2-5, is GAGVSQSPSNKVTEKGKDVELRCDPISGHTALYWYRQSLGQGLEFLIYFQGNSAPDKSGLPSDRFSAERTGGSVSTLTIQRTQQEDSAVYLCASSLRGRTGGGETQYFGPGTRLLVL.

This clonotype came up a few times. The junction shows a germline mismatch at one end, possibly a read error. The chain couples TRBV27 to TRBJ1-6; D may be TRBD1 (6 bases). This CDR3 has 15 amino acids. The germline gives CDR1 MNHEY, CDR2 SMNVEV (reference sequence). The CDR3 DNA is TGTGCCAGCAGTACTCGGACAGCTTATAATTCCCCCCTCCACTTT. This gives the protein CASSTRTAYNSPLHF.

This clonotype was counted many times. V gene TRBV2 combines with J gene TRBJ2-1; 10 bases match TRBD2. In germline, CDR1 is SNHLY, CDR2 FYNNEI. V dropped 6 bases and J dropped 5; count of bases not matched to a gene: 10. This CDR3 spans 16 amino acids. The CDR3 spells CASRQREGRGHNEQFF. CDR3 sequence (DNA): TGTGCCAGCAGACAGCGGGAGGGCCGTGGTCACAATGAGCAGTTCTTC.

This clonotype showed up many times. The chain combines TRBV24-1 with TRBJ1-1; possible D gene TRBD1, 5 bases. This CDR3 contains 14 residues. The V gene's germline CDR1 is KGHDR and CDR2 SFDVKD. The V end lost 4 bases, the J end lost 4 bases, and 12 bases lay between the germline ends. The CDR3: CATSEGDGVTEAFF. The CDR3 nucleotides are TGTGCCACCAGTGAAGGGGATGGGGTCACTGAAGCTTTCTTT.

This clonotype was counted ten times or more. The chain joins TRBV11-2 to TRBJ2-5; D might be TRBD2 (7 bases). The CDR3 covers 16 residues. The V and J ends lost 5 bases and 5 bases respectively, with 21 bases between them. Germline V gene sequence: CDR1 SGHAT, CDR2 FQNNGV. In DNA form, the CDR3 reads TGTGCCAGCAGCCCTAACCCACGAGGGGGGGGGGAGACCCAGTACTTC. Translated: CASSPNPRGGGETQYF.

This clonotype was counted a single time. A much larger clone sits a single nucleotide away, making a read error possible. The V and J genes are TRBV27 and TRBJ2-6, with 7 bases that match TRBD2. The CDR3 contains 19 residues. Germline lookup yields CDR1 MNHEY and CDR2 SMNVEV (reference sequence). The J segment lost 3 bases and the V segment lost 3 bases, leaving 14 bases of the junction unmatched. The CDR3 sequence: CASSFGWGVASGGANVLTF. The CDR3 DNA sequence: TGTGCCAGCAGTTTCGGTTGGGGTGTGGCTAGCGGTGGGGCCAACGTCCTGACTTTC.

As concerns this clonotype: One junction end does not reproduce the germline sequence, and a read error may be involved. The rearrangement links TRBV6-6 to TRBJ1-6; 8 bases map to TRBD1. CDR1 is MNHNY and CDR2 is SVGAGI in the germline V gene (reference sequence). CDR3 length equals 16 residues. The CDR3 DNA reads as TGTGCCGGCAGTTACTCGTCGGGGACAGGTATTGAAGCCCTCCACTTT. Its protein is CAGSYSSGTGIEALHF.

The sample holds many counts of this clonotype. V gene TRBV7-2 combines with J gene TRBJ1-5; D unresolved. The CDR3 extends over 14 amino acids. The V and J ends lost 2 bases and 6 bases respectively, with 11 bases between them. The germline gives CDR1 SGHTA, CDR2 FQGNSA. CDR3 nucleotides: TGTGCCAGCAGCTTATTTGAATCAGGTCAGCCCCAGCATTTT. Its translation is CASSLFESGQPQHF.

This chain joins TRBV24-1 and TRBJ2-6; the D gene could be TRBD1 or TRBD2 (7 bases each). Trimming removed 7 bases from V and 0 bases from J, with 21 bases in between. This CDR3 is 19 amino acids long. Germline assignment: CDR1 KGHDR and CDR2 SFDVKD. In nucleotides, the CDR3 is TGTGCCACCAGGCCCACAGGGGAGGGGGCCTACTCTGGGGCCAACGTCCTGACTTTC. This gives the protein CATRPTGEGAYSGANVLTF.

This clonotype was recorded many times. The chain uses TRBV20-1 and TRBJ2-7; D not certain. Germline-derived CDR1 and CDR2 are DFQATT and SNEGSKA (reference sequence). V lost 0 bases, J lost 2 bases, and 17 bases lay in between. CDR3 length equals 16 residues. The chain's CDR3 is CSARDLDVPLTYEQYF. The CDR3 DNA is TGCAGTGCTAGAGATCTGGACGTCCCTCTAACCTACGAGCAGTACTTC.

There are many counts of this clonotype. The rearrangement joins TRBV30 to TRBJ1-2; no firm D call. CDR1 and CDR2 from the germline V gene are GTSNPN and SVGIG (reference sequence). CDR3 length: 13 residues. The V gene lost 4 bases and the J gene lost 4 bases, with 13 bases spanning the gap. The CDR3 DNA follows: TGTGCCTGGAATCTGGATGTAGGCTATGGCTACACCTTC. As protein: CAWNLDVGYGYTF. Together with reference TRBV30 and TRBJ1-2, the CDR3 gives the full variable domain: SQTIHQWPATLVQPVGSPLSLECTVEGTSNPNLYWYRQAAGRGLQLLFYSVGIGQISSEVPQNLSASRPQDRQFILSSKKLLLSDSGFYLCAWNLDVGYGYTFGSGTRLTVV.

The rearrangement links TRBV5-4 to TRBJ1-1, with D maybe TRBD1 (5 bases). V lost 1 base and J 1 base, leaving 8 bases between the germline ends. This CDR3 contains 14 residues. Germline CDR1 is SGHNT and CDR2 is YYREEE (reference sequence). Written as DNA, the CDR3 is TGTGCCAGCAGCTTGTCCGGACAGAACACTGAAGCTTTCTTT. Amino acids: CASSLSGQNTEAFF.

In this sample, this clonotype turned up many times. The chain combines TRBV5-6 with TRBJ2-1; 10 positions agree with TRBD1. V shed 3 bases, J shed 7 bases, and the junction held 10 bases outside the gene matches. This CDR3 is built from 16 residues. CDR1 and CDR2 (germline): SGHDT, YYEEEE. This CDR3 reads CASSWFRDRGRNEQFF. CDR3 sequence (DNA): TGTGCCAGCAGCTGGTTCCGGGACAGGGGAAGAAATGAGCAGTTCTTC.

This clonotype has ten or more counts. This rearrangement joins TRBV18 to TRBJ2-5; D is ambiguous. This CDR3 region has 12 residues. Trimming removed 4 bases at V and 1 base at J, with 4 bases between. Germline V lookup: CDR1 KGHSH, CDR2 LQKENI. CDR3 DNA sequence: TGTGCCAGCTCACTTCCCCAAGAGACCCAGTACTTC. It is translated as CASSLPQETQYF. The complete variable domain, with remaining parts taken from reference TRBV18 and TRBJ2-5, reads NAGVMQNPRHLVRRRGQEARLRCSPMKGHSHVYWYRQLPEEGLKFMVYLQKENIIDESGMPKERFSAEFPKEGPSILRIQQVVRGDSAAYFCASSLPQETQYFGPGTRLLVL.